Below, one T cell receptor (beta chain) is given with its context. What it recognizes is unknown. Donors comprised healthy HIV-negative adults lacking recent acute infections or vaccinations. Germline CDR1 and CDR2: LNHDA and SQIVND (reference sequence). The V end was cut by 3 bases, the J end by 2 bases, with 11 bases between. This CDR3 is 14 amino acids long. Under the authors' procedure: ImmunoSEQ yielded junction-only sequences lacking quality scores, so filtering differed. Data came from immunoSEQ multiplex PCR; TCRdb stores just in-frame clones and leaves some out. V and J calls and clone size are as listed in that table; D and trimming were resolved from the DNA. The profile shows some 95,000 clones, 67% of them singletons. The data originate from a study of shared clonotypes between healthy human individuals. Study findings and constraints: Rarefaction analysis demonstrated incomplete sorted-subset sequencing notwithstanding large depth.

This TCR was sampled from a man aged 30 to 39 in good health. Sequenced: memory CD8+ T cells sorted from blood. Subset specified: CD45RO+ cells pooled with CCR7-negative TemRA cells. The V gene is TRBV19, the J gene TRBJ2-7; D is possibly TRBD1 (5 bases). The CDR3 here is CASSIPGRAYEQYF. In DNA form, the CDR3 reads TGTGCCAGTAGTATTCCAGGGCGAGCCTACGAGCAGTACTTC.